This T cell receptor (beta chain) was sequenced in a study of CD8 T cells in ankylosing spondylitis. In its sample, this clonotype was seen a few times. What it binds is not known. Overall study results and limits: Disease-associated clones were CD8+ and fairly uncommon in peripheral blood. Ankylosing spondylitis blood seemed to carry a telltale TCR beta motif made of several highly homologous variants. Existing reports had already noted some motif variants in reactive arthritis synovial fluid and blood. From matched ankylosing spondylitis synovial fluid, disease-linked clones were reportedly recovered at significantly enriched levels.

Losses at the gene ends were 6 bases for V and 11 bases for J; bases not matched to a gene: 10. Germline V gene lookup returns CDR1 LGHNA and CDR2 YNFKEQ. This CDR3 comprises 13 residues. Quantitative 5'-RACE with molecular barcodes generated TCR beta libraries. TCRdb ran MiXCR on the 5' RACE reads and lists one entry per CDR3 protein. This sample yields under 850,000 distinct CDR3 sequences, of which around 17% are seen a single time; over 15% belongs to the top ten. V gene TRBV4-2 combines with J gene TRBJ2-1; 7 bases fit TRBD1. The TCR originated in a male donor with ankylosing spondylitis. Input material: blood, either unsorted or a sorted T cell fraction (not recorded which). In DNA form, the CDR3 reads TGTGCCAGCAGACTCGGACAGGCGAATAAGCAGTTCTTC. It translates to CASRLGQANKQFF.